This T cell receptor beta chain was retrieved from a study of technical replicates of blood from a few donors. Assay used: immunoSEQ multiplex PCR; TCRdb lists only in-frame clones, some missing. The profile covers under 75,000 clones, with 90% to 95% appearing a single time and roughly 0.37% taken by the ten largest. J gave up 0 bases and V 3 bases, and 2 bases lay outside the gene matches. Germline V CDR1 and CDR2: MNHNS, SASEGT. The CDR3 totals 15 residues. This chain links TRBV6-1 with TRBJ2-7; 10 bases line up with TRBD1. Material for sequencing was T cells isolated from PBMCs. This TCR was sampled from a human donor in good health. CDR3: CASSDWTGGSYEQYF. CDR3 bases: TGTGCCAGCAGTGATTGGACAGGGGGCTCCTACGAGCAGTACTTC.